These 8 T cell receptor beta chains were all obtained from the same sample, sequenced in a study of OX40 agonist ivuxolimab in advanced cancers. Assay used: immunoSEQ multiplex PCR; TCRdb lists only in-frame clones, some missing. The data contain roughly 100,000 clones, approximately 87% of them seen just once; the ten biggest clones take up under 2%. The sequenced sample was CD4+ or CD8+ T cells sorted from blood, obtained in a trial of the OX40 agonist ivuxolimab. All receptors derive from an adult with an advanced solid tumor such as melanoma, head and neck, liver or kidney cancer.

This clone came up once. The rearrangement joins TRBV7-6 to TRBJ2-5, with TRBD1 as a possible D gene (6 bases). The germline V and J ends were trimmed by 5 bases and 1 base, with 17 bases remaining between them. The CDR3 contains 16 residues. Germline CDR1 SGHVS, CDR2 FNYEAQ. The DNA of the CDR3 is TGTGCCAGCAGCCAAGGGGGAGCCGAGGGCCAAGAGACCCAGTACTTC. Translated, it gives CASSQGGAEGQETQYF.

CDR3 residues: CASNQAGGRETQYF. The CDR3, as DNA: TGTGCCAGTAACCAAGCTGGGGGAAGGGAGACCCAGTACTTC. The V call is TRBV19, the J call TRBJ2-5; D assignment may be TRBD1 or TRBD2 (5 bases each). CDR1 and CDR2 (germline): LNHDA, SQIVND (reference sequence). Trimming removed 7 bases at V and 5 bases at J, with 17 bases between. The CDR3 is made up of 14 amino acids.

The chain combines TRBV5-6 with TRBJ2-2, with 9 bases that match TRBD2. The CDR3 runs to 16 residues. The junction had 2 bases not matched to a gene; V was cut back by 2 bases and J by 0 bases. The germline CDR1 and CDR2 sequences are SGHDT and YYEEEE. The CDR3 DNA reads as TGTGCCAGCAGCTTTACTAGCGGGTCGAACACCGGGGAGCTGTTTTTT. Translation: CASSFTSGSNTGELFF.

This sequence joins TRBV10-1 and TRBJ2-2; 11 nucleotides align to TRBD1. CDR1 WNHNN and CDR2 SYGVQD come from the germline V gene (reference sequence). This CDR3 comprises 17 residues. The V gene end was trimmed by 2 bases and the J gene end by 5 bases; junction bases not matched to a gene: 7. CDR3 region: CASSERGQGVRTGELFF. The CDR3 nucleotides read TGCGCCAGCAGTGAGAGGGGACAGGGGGTTCGGACCGGGGAGCTGTTTTTT.

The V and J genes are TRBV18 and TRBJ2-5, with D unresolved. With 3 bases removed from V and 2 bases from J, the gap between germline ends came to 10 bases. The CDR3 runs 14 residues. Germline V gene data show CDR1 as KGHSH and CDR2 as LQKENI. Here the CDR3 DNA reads TGTGCCAGCTCACCCAGCATGAGGCAAGAGACCCAGTACTTC. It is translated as CASSPSMRQETQYF.

The CDR3 DNA reads as TGTGCCAGCAGCTTGGACCCGGCGTTGGGCTATGGCTACACCTTC. It yields the protein CASSLDPALGYGYTF. V is TRBV5-6 and J is TRBJ1-2, with D unclear. This CDR3 has 15 amino acids. CDR1 is SGHDT and CDR2 is YYEEEE in the germline V gene. V was shortened by 0 bases and J by 4 bases, with 13 bases between the two germline ends.

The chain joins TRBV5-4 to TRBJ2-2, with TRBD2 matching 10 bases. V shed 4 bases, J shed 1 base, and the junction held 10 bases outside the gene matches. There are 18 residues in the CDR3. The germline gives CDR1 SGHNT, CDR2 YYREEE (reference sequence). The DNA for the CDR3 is TGTGCCAGCAGCCCCCCGGGACTAGCGTATGTGAACACCGGGGAGCTGTTTTTT. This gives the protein CASSPPGLAYVNTGELFF.

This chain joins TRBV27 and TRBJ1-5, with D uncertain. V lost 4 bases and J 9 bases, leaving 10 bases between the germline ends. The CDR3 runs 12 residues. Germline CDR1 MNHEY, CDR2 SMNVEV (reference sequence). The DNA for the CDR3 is TGTGCCAGCAGTTCCCCCCTAGGGCCCCAGCATTTT. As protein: CASSSPLGPQHF.